These T cell receptor beta chains were read from a single sample in a study of blood T cell repertoires in COVID-19. Generated by immunoSEQ multiplex PCR, the TCRdb table keeps only in-frame clones and is missing some. The data hold around 84,000 clones, with around four fifths observed a single time. What was sequenced was peripheral blood. These receptors all stem from a man aged 60 to 69 with COVID-19, enrolled during active disease. Each CDR3 is given with its conserved first and last residue. D genes are given only for firm matches. Clone size, where shown, is once, few, many, or a class for clones that have expanded.

- TRBJ2-5 TRBD2 TRBV11-2 CASSNLGLAGRGAQYF TGTGCCAGCAGCAACCTCGGACTAGCCGGGCGGGGTGCCCAGTACTTC
once TRBJ1-2 - TRBV3-1/TRBV3-2 CASSPSIQRLGGYTF TGTGCCAGCAGCCCCTCAATCCAGAGACTCGGCGGCTACACCTTC
- TRBJ2-5 TRBD2 TRBV7-9 CASSSRTRGETQYF TGTGCCAGCAGCTCCCGGACTAGAGGGGAGACCCAGTACTTC
- TRBJ2-7 TRBD1 TRBV4-1 CASSQGTGGNYEQYF TGCGCCAGCAGCCAAGGGACAGGGGGCAACTACGAGCAGTACTTC
- TRBJ1-6 - TRBV27 CASSTAYNSPLHF TGTGCCAGCTCGACAGCGTATAATTCACCCCTCCACTTT
- TRBJ2-5 TRBD2 TRBV5-1 CASSLDLAGGNQETQYF TGCGCCAGCAGCTTGGATCTAGCGGGGGGCAACCAAGAGACCCAGTACTTC
- TRBJ2-1 TRBD2 TRBV9 CASSVATLGSGEDNEQFF TGTGCCAGCAGCGTAGCCACCCTCGGGAGCGGGGAGGACAATGAGCAGTTCTTC
few TRBJ1-1 TRBD1 TRBV19 CASSRDRGNTEAFF TGTGCCAGTAGTCGTGACAGGGGAAACACTGAAGCTTTCTTT
few TRBJ2-5 - TRBV5-1 CASAMWRQETQYF TGCGCCAGCGCCATGTGGAGACAAGAGACCCAGTACTTC
- TRBJ2-1 - TRBV5-1 CASSFGSGGDSYNEQFF TGCGCCAGCAGCTTCGGATCTGGCGGGGACTCCTACAATGAGCAGTTCTTC
- TRBJ1-2 - TRBV19 CASSIIGVGGYTF TGTGCCAGTAGTATTATAGGGGTCGGGGGCTACACCTTC
- TRBJ1-3 TRBD1 TRBV15 CATSRQDRGLSGNTIYF TGTGCCACCAGCAGGCAGGACAGGGGGCTCTCTGGAAACACCATATATTTT
many TRBJ2-2 - TRBV5-1 CASSLASGIRTTGELFF TGCGCCAGCAGCTTGGCGTCAGGGATACGAACGACCGGGGAGCTGTTTTTT
- TRBJ1-2 - TRBV4-3 CASSQDAGTRNGYTF TGCGCCAGCAGCCAAGACGCCGGGACAAGGAATGGCTACACCTTC
once TRBJ2-3 TRBD1 TRBV4-2 CASSQTQGPTDTQYF TGTGCCAGCAGCCAGACACAGGGGCCCACAGATACGCAGTATTTT
once TRBJ2-7 TRBD2 TRBV14 CASSPLVAGGYYEQYF TGTGCCAGCAGCCCCCTAGTAGCGGGGGGATACTACGAGCAGTACTTC
- TRBJ1-2 - TRBV7-9 CASSPRTVGGHGYTF TGTGCCAGCAGCCCCCGGACGGTAGGAGGGCATGGCTACACCTTC
- TRBJ1-2 TRBD1 TRBV19 CASHSPRTGANYGYTF TGTGCCAGTCATTCGCCTCGGACAGGGGCTAACTATGGCTACACCTTC
once TRBJ1-2 - TRBV2 CASSEGPNYGYTF TGTGCCAGCAGTGAAGGGCCGAACTATGGCTACACCTTC
- TRBJ2-1 TRBD2 TRBV6-2/TRBV6-3 CASSPRASGRTNEQFF TGTGCCAGCAGCCCTAGAGCTAGCGGGAGAACAAATGAGCAGTTCTTC
- TRBJ2-7 TRBD2 TRBV30 CATVGLAAYEQYF TGTGCCACAGTGGGACTAGCGGCGTACGAGCAGTACTTC
- TRBJ2-5 TRBD2 TRBV27 CASNLRSGRARETQYF TGTGCCAGCAACCTCCGAAGCGGGAGGGCCCGTGAGACCCAGTACTTC
once TRBJ2-7 - TRBV7-9 CAGRGGFGYEQYF TGTGCCGGCCGGGGAGGTTTTGGGTACGAGCAGTACTTC
once TRBJ2-2 TRBD1 TRBV2 CASTLETGGAGVFF TGTGCCAGCACCCTTGAGACAGGGGGCGCCGGGGTGTTTTTT
- TRBJ2-2 TRBD1 TRBV4-1 CASSQRTGVGTGELFF TGCGCCAGCAGCCAGCGAACAGGGGTAGGGACCGGGGAGCTGTTTTTT
- TRBJ2-1 - TRBV13 CASSFQYNEQFF TGTGCCAGCAGCTTTCAATACAATGAGCAGTTCTTC
- TRBJ1-4 - TRBV9 CASSPPAGVEKLFF TGTGCCAGCAGCCCTCCCGCGGGGGTGGAAAAACTGTTTTTT
- TRBJ2-7 - TRBV16 CASSQLKGADEQYF TGTGCCAGCAGCCAATTGAAGGGAGCCGACGAGCAGTACTTC
- TRBJ2-3 - TRBV5-1 CASSLDRVADTQYF TGCGCCAGCAGCTTGGACAGGGTCGCAGATACGCAGTATTTT
- TRBJ2-7 - TRBV7-9 CASSLLAGPYEQYF TGTGCCAGCAGCTTACTCGCGGGACCCTACGAGCAGTACTTC
medium-sized TRBJ2-7 TRBD1 TRBV27 CASSLLGQEYEQYF TGTGCCAGCAGTTTATTGGGACAGGAGTACGAGCAGTACTTC
- TRBJ1-4 - TRBV5-6 CASSNWGGADNEKLFF TGTGCCAGCAGCAACTGGGGGGGCGCGGATAATGAAAAACTGTTTTTT
- TRBJ2-3 TRBD2 TRBV7-8 CASSLLAGGLRDTQYF TGTGCCAGCAGCTTGCTAGCGGGGGGGCTTAGAGATACGCAGTATTTT
- TRBJ2-7 TRBD1 TRBV19 CASSDISGTGTYEQYF TGTGCCAGTAGTGACATTTCCGGGACAGGGACCTACGAGCAGTACTTC
- TRBJ2-2 TRBD2 TRBV30 CAWSGASGSIGELFF TGTGCCTGGAGTGGGGCTAGCGGGAGTATCGGGGAGCTGTTTTTT
- TRBJ1-1 - TRBV12-3/TRBV12-4 CASTERSGGSFF TGTGCCAGCACCGAGCGGAGCGGAGGTTCTTTCTTT
- TRBJ2-1 - TRBV5-1 CASSLAVGTSNNEQFF TGCGCCAGCAGCTTGGCCGTAGGGACTTCTAACAATGAGCAGTTCTTC
- TRBJ2-7 TRBD1 TRBV11-3 CASSFYSPGQGGEQYF TGTGCCAGCAGCTTTTATTCGCCGGGACAGGGGGGCGAGCAGTACTTC
- TRBJ1-5 - TRBV30 CAWSGQLGTRQPQHF TGTGCCTGGAGTGGCCAGTTAGGGACAAGGCAGCCCCAGCATTTT
- TRBJ1-1 TRBD1 TRBV7-9 CASSFETGPTTEAFF TGTGCCAGCAGCTTTGAGACAGGGCCAACAACTGAAGCTTTCTTT
once TRBJ2-3 - TRBV20-1 CSASSRGSGDTQYF TGCAGTGCTAGTTCACGGGGGAGCGGGGATACGCAGTATTTT
- TRBJ2-1 TRBD2 TRBV7-3 CASSLAGGLVDEQFF TGTGCCAGCAGCTTAGCGGGGGGGCTGGTCGATGAGCAGTTCTTC
- TRBJ2-3 TRBD2 TRBV9 CASSDRLAEKELGRTDTQYF TGTGCCAGCAGCGATAGACTAGCGGAGAAAGAGTTGGGGCGCACAGATACGCAGTATTTT
- TRBJ2-2 TRBD1 TRBV6-2/TRBV6-3 CASSPDRVSGELFF TGTGCCAGCAGCCCCGACAGGGTGTCCGGGGAGCTGTTTTTT
once TRBJ2-7 - TRBV14 CASSPTPWTAVYEQYF TGTGCCAGCAGCCCAACCCCCTGGACAGCGGTCTACGAGCAGTACTTC
- TRBJ2-2 TRBD1 TRBV5-8 CASSLYSWTGGTGELFF TGTGCCAGCAGCTTGTATAGTTGGACAGGGGGCACCGGGGAGCTGTTTTTT
- TRBJ2-3 - TRBV6-4 CASSALSGTDTQYF TGTGCCAGCAGTGCGCTCTCAGGCACAGATACGCAGTATTTT